Each of the 13 T cell receptor beta chains below was sequenced from the same sample in a study of T cell responses to AZD1222 COVID-19 vaccine. Data came from immunoSEQ multiplex PCR; TCRdb stores just in-frame clones and leaves some out. Of over 150,000 clones in the sample, under 95% were seen once. The sequenced sample was peripheral blood, obtained 28 days after the second AZD1222 dose. The receptors were sampled from an adult who received the AZD1222 COVID-19 vaccine.

CDR3 sequence reads: CASSVYSGANVLTF. In nucleotides, the CDR3 is TGTGCCAGCAGCGTTTACTCTGGGGCCAACGTCCTGACTTTC. The chain employs TRBV9 and TRBJ2-6; unclear D gene. Deletions cut 2 bases from V and 0 bases from J, with 3 bases between. CDR1 and CDR2 from the germline V gene are SGDLS and YYNGEE. The CDR3 has 14 residues.

The chain is built from TRBV5-1 and TRBJ2-5; D unclear. This CDR3 region has 14 residues. The V end lost 4 bases, the J end lost 1 base, and 11 bases lay between the germline ends. The V gene's germline CDR1 is SGHRS and CDR2 YFSETQ. CDR3 bases: TGCGCCAGCAGCACTGGACGGACCCAAGAGACCCAGTACTTC. Translation gives CASSTGRTQETQYF.

The V and J genes are TRBV24-1 and TRBJ2-7; 9 nucleotides agree with TRBD2. The J segment lost 6 bases and the V segment lost 2 bases, leaving 4 bases of the junction unmatched. This CDR3 has 14 amino acids. The germline V gene has CDR1 KGHDR and CDR2 SFDVKD. For the CDR3, the DNA is TGTGCCACCAGTGATTCGCTAGCGGGAACCGAGCAGTACTTC. Amino acid sequence: CATSDSLAGTEQYF.

This chain joins TRBV5-1 and TRBJ2-5, with 12 bases fitting TRBD2. Trimming cost V 0 bases and J 4 bases; bases outside gene matches: 7. Germline CDR1 SGHRS, CDR2 YFSETQ. The CDR3 runs to 17 residues. CDR3 nucleotide sequence: TGCGCCAGCAGCTTGGGAGCTAGCGGGGGGGTTTCAGAGACCCAGTACTTC. Its translation is CASSLGASGGVSETQYF.

This chain connects TRBV5-6 to TRBJ2-5; D is uncertain. The CDR3 totals 12 residues. CDR1 SGHDT and CDR2 YYEEEE come from the germline V gene. Trimming took 4 bases from V and 7 from J, leaving 11 bases between them. The CDR3 nucleotides read TGTGCCAGCAGCAGCAGTGTCGGGACCCAGTACTTC. This sequence encodes CASSSSVGTQYF.

The chain employs TRBV7-9 and TRBJ1-4; perhaps TRBD1 as D (5 bases). This CDR3 has 17 amino acids. CDR1 is SEHNR and CDR2 is FQNEAQ in the germline V gene (reference sequence). Trimming took 5 bases from V and 1 from J, leaving 17 bases between them. CDR3 bases: TGTGCCAGCAGCCGGCAGGTCCGGGGGTTAACTAATGAAAAACTGTTTTTT. This gives the protein CASSRQVRGLTNEKLFF.

This clone was detected only once. This chain joins TRBV9 and TRBJ1-4; D gene unclear. Trimming shortened V by 4 bases and J by 6 bases, and 16 bases separated the two germline ends. This CDR3 contains 15 residues. Looked up from germline, CDR1 is SGDLS and CDR2 is YYNGEE. Here the CDR3 reads CASSPDPGNYEKLFF. The CDR3, as DNA: TGTGCCAGCAGCCCCGACCCCGGCAACTATGAAAAACTGTTTTTT.

The chain has TRBV5-6 and TRBJ2-4; a weak D match, TRBD2 (7 bases). V was cut by 4 bases and J by 3 bases, with 17 bases left in between. Germline V lookup: CDR1 SGHDT, CDR2 YYEEEE. The CDR3 runs 16 residues. CDR3 coding DNA: TGTGCCAGCAGCGTAACCGGGGGGCTTGGCAAAAACATTCAGTACTTC. Protein sequence: CASSVTGGLGKNIQYF.

The CDR3 coding sequence is TGTGCCAGCAGCGCGCCAGGGGGCGCGGAGACCCAGTACTTC. It yields the protein CASSAPGGAETQYF. The chain has TRBV9 and TRBJ2-5; 8 bases map to TRBD1. The trim removed 3 bases at V and 5 bases at J, leaving 6 bases unmatched. The CDR3 is made up of 14 amino acids. The germline CDR1 and CDR2 sequences are SGDLS and YYNGEE.

The V and J genes are TRBV28 and TRBJ1-1; no clear D. V was shortened by 5 bases and J by 8 bases, with 9 bases between the two germline ends. The CDR3 contains 11 residues. Germline V gene lookup returns CDR1 MDHEN and CDR2 SYDVKM. CDR3 bases: TGTGCCAGCAGTCCGCGCCACGAAGCTTTCTTT. This encodes CASSPRHEAFF.

The chain has TRBV6-5 and TRBJ2-2; D gene ambiguous. CDR1 MNHEY and CDR2 SVGAGI come from the germline V gene. Trimming cost V 1 base and J 5 bases, with 5 bases left between them. The CDR3 covers 13 residues. CDR3 residues: CASSYLGTGELFF. CDR3 coding DNA: TGTGCCAGCAGTTACTTGGGGACCGGGGAGCTGTTTTTT.

The chain carries TRBV27 and TRBJ2-3, with D perhaps matching TRBD2 (6 bases). Trimming cost V 2 bases and J 5 bases, with 8 bases left between them. Germline assignment: CDR1 MNHEY and CDR2 SMNVEV (reference sequence). CDR3 length equals 13 residues. CDR3 residues: CASSLGGVDTQYF. As DNA, the CDR3 is TGTGCCAGCAGTTTAGGAGGGGTAGATACGCAGTATTTT.

The chain has TRBV19 and TRBJ1-3; D is ambiguous. CDR3 length: 16 residues. Trimming left V 5 bases short and J 0 bases short, with 14 bases between. From germline, CDR1 is LNHDA and CDR2 SQIVND (reference sequence). The CDR3 loop reads CASSRVHLLSGNTIYF. Written as DNA, the CDR3 is TGTGCCAGTAGTCGGGTACACCTTCTCTCTGGAAACACCATATATTTT.